Sequencing of this TCR beta chain was carried out in a study of PD-1 blockade in classical Hodgkin lymphoma. J lost 1 base, V lost 3 bases, and 6 bases had no gene match. Germline lookup yields CDR1 LNHDA and CDR2 SQIVND (reference sequence). CDR3 length: 17 amino acids. Assay used: immunoSEQ multiplex PCR; TCRdb lists only in-frame clones, some missing. This sample has tens of thousands of clones, with roughly 70% found just once. After autologous stem cell transplantation all patients relapsed, and prior brentuximab vedotin exposure differed between cohorts. The sequence derives from a human donor with classical Hodgkin lymphoma. Source: peripheral blood mononuclear cells (PBMCs), taken before the second cycle of nivolumab. The chain combines TRBV19 with TRBJ2-2, with 9 bases identical to TRBD1. The CDR3 loop is CASSIFTGGLNTGELFF. DNA of the CDR3: TGTGCCAGTAGTATCTTCACAGGGGGCTTGAACACCGGGGAGCTGTTTTTT.